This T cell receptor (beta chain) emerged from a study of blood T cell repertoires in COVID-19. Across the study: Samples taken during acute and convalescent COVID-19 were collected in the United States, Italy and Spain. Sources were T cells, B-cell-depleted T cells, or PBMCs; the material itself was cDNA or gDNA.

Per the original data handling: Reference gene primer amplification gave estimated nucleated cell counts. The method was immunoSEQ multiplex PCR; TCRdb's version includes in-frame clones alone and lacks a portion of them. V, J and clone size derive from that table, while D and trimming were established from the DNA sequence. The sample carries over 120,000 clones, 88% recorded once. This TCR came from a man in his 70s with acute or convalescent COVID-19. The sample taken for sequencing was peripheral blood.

CDR3: CASSGAGGNQPQHF. The CDR3 nucleotides are TGTGCCAGCAGTGGGGCCGGCGGGAATCAGCCCCAGCATTTT. The chain has TRBV2 and TRBJ1-5; no clear D gene. The V end was cut by 4 bases, the J end by 4 bases, with 11 bases between. The CDR3 spans 14 residues. Per germline, CDR1 SNHLY and CDR2 FYNNEI.